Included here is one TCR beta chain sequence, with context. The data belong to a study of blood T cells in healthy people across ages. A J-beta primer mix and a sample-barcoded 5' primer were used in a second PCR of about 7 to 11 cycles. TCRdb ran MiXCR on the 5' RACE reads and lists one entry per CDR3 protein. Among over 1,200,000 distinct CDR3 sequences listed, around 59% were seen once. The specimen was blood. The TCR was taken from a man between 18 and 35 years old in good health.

The CDR3 reads CASSDPPGRYNEQFF. CDR3 nucleotides: TGTGCCAGCAGTGATCCCCCAGGACGGTACAATGAGCAGTTCTTC. The chain uses TRBV6-1 and TRBJ2-1; D uncertain. The V and J ends lost 3 bases and 4 bases respectively, with 13 bases between them. This CDR3 has 15 residues. From germline, CDR1 is MNHNS and CDR2 SASEGT.